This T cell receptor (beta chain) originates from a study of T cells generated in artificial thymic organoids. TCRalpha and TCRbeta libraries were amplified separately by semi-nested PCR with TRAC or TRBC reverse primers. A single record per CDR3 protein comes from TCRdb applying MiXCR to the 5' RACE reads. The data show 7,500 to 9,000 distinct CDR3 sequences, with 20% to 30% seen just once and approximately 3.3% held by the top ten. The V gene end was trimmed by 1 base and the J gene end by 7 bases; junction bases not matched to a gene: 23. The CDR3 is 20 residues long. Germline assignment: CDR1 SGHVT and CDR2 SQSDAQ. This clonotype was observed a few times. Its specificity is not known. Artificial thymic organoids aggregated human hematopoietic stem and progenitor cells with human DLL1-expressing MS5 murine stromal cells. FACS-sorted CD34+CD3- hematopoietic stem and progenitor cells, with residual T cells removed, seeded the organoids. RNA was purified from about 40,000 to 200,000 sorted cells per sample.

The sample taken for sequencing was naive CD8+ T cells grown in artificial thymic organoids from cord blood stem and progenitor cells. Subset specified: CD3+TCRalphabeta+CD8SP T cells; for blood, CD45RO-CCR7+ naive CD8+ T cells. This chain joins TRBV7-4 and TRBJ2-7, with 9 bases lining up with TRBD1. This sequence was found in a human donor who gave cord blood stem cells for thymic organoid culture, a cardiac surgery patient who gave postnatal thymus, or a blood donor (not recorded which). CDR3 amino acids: CASSLVGMGQGLASKWEQYF. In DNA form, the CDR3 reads TGTGCCAGCAGCTTAGTTGGAATGGGACAGGGCTTAGCCTCGAAGTGGGAGCAGTACTTC.